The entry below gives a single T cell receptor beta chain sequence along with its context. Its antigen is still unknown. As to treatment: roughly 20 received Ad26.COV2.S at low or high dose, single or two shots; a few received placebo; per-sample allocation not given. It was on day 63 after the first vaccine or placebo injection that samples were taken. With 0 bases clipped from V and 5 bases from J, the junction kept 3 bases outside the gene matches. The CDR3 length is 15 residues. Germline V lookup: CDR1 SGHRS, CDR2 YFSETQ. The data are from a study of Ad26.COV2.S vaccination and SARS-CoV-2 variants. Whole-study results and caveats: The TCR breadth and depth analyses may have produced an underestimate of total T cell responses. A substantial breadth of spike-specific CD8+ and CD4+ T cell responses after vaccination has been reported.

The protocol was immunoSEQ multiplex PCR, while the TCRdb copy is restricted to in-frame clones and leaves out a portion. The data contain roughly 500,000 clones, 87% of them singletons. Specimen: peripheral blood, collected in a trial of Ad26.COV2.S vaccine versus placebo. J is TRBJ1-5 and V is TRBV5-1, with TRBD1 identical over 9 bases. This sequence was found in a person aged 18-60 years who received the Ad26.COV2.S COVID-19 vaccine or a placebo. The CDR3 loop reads CASSLGTGEDQPQHF. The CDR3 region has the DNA TGCGCCAGCAGCTTGGGGACAGGGGAGGATCAGCCCCAGCATTTT. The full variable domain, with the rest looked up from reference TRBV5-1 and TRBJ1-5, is KAGVTQTPRYLIKTRGQQVTLSCSPISGHRSVSWYQQTPGQGLQFLFEYFSETQRNKGNFPGRFSGRQFSNSRSEMNVSTLELGDSALYLCASSLGTGEDQPQHFGDGTRLSIL.